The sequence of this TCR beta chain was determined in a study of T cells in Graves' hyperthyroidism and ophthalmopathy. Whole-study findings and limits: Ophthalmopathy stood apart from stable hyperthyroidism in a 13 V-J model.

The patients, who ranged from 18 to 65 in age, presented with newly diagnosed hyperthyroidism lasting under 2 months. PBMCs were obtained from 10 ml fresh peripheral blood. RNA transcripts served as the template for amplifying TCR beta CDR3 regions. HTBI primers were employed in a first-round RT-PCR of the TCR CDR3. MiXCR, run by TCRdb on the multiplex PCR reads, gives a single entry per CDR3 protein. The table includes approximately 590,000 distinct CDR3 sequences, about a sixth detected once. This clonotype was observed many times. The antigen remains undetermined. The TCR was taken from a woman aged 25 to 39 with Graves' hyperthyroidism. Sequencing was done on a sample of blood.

CDR3 sequence: CASSPGLAPSTDTQYF. The DNA of the CDR3 is TGTGCCAGCAGCCCGGGACTAGCGCCCAGCACAGATACGCAGTATTTT. This chain connects TRBV7-3 to TRBJ2-3; 10 positions agree with TRBD2. Germline V gene data show CDR1 as SGHTA and CDR2 as FQGTGA. CDR3 length equals 16 residues. V was clipped by 5 bases and J by 0 bases; unmatched bases: 5.